This record looks at one TCR beta chain sequence and its context. The antigen is undetermined. It was 10 ml of fresh peripheral blood that supplied the PBMCs. Amplified regions were TCR beta CDR3 sequences from RNA transcripts. The HTBI primer set drove a first-round RT-PCR of the TCR CDR3. TCRdb re-derived calls from the multiplex PCR reads in MiXCR, one entry per CDR3 protein. Of hundreds of thousands of distinct CDR3 sequences listed, 13% to 15% were seen once; the top ten hold roughly 10%. This sample stems from a study of T cells in Graves' hyperthyroidism and ophthalmopathy. The study, taken as a whole, reports: Ophthalmopathy was model-predicted a median about 6 months pre-onset. Also found in blood were most expanded thyroid clonotypes above 0.001.

The receptor was derived from a woman aged 18-29 years with Graves' hyperthyroidism. The sequenced material came from blood.

For the CDR3, the DNA is TGTGCCAGCAGATCGGGACCCCGAGGGAATGAGCAGTTCTTC. The encoded protein is CASRSGPRGNEQFF. The chain carries TRBV27 and TRBJ2-1; D may match TRBD1 or TRBD2 (5 bases each). V lost 6 bases and J 7 bases, leaving 16 bases between the germline ends. This CDR3 region has 14 residues. Per germline, CDR1 MNHEY and CDR2 SMNVEV (reference sequence).